This passage covers 8 T cell receptor beta chains from one sample sequenced in a study of CD8 T cells in ankylosing spondylitis. TCRdb passed the 5' RACE reads through MiXCR, listing each CDR3 protein once. Altogether 100,000 to 150,000 distinct CDR3 sequences are present, roughly 15% being singletons, with the ten largest covering under 3%. Sequenced material: blood, either unsorted or a sorted T cell fraction (not recorded which). These receptors all stem from a female donor with ankylosing spondylitis or in good health (not recorded which).

In its sample, this clonotype was seen a few times. The V call is TRBV5-1, the J call TRBJ1-2; TRBD1 might be the D (5 bases). Trimming shortened V by 3 bases and J by 8 bases, and 14 bases separated the two germline ends. CDR3 length: 13 amino acids. Germline-derived CDR1 and CDR2 are SGHRS and YFSETQ. As DNA, the CDR3 is TGCGCCAGCAGCTCCCAGGGTAATGCGGGCTACACCTTC. Protein sequence: CASSSQGNAGYTF.

The genes are TRBV11-2 and TRBJ2-1; tentative D call: TRBD2 (6 bases). Per the germline V gene, CDR1 is SGHAT and CDR2 is FQNNGV. The CDR3 has 15 amino acids. V was pared by 2 bases and J by 1 base, with 9 bases between. Here the CDR3 DNA reads TGTGCCAGCAGCTTATTAGCGGCATCCTACAATGAGCAGTTCTTC. Its translation is CASSLLAASYNEQFF.

The chain combines TRBV20-1 with TRBJ2-1, with TRBD1 identical over 10 bases. With V trimmed by 0 bases and J by 7 bases, 9 bases remained unmatched. The germline gives CDR1 DFQATT, CDR2 SNEGSKA (reference sequence). The CDR3 sequence is 16 residues long. The CDR3 DNA reads TGCAGTGCTAGAGATGCTAGGGACAGGGGTATGAATGAGCAGTTCTTC. This codes for CSARDARDRGMNEQFF.

This clonotype was recorded many times. V gene TRBV20-1 combines with J gene TRBJ1-1; the D is unclear. V was trimmed by 1 base and J by 4 bases, leaving 10 bases between them. Germline V gene data show CDR1 as DFQATT and CDR2 as SNEGSKA (reference sequence). The CDR3 is 13 amino acids. The CDR3 loop is CSARAERGTEAFF. CDR3 in DNA: TGCAGTGCTAGAGCCGAGCGGGGCACTGAAGCTTTCTTT.

This clonotype was seen ten or more times. V and J are TRBV10-3 and TRBJ2-7; D remains ambiguous. The germline V and J ends were trimmed by 0 bases and 2 bases, with 2 bases remaining between them. The CDR3 spans 12 residues. Germline CDR1 ENHRY, CDR2 SYGVKD. CDR3 residues: CAISESAYEQYF. The CDR3 DNA reads as TGTGCCATCAGTGAGTCGGCCTACGAGCAGTACTTC.

The CDR3 DNA sequence: TGTGCCAGCAGTCCAAAGACAGGCACCCAGCATTTT. Amino acid sequence: CASSPKTGTQHF. This chain joins TRBV12-3 or TRBV12-4 and TRBJ1-5; D perhaps matches TRBD1 (6 bases). Trimming stripped 5 bases from V and 11 bases from J, with 13 bases between. The CDR3 runs to 12 residues.

About this clonotype itself: A much larger clone sits a single nucleotide away, making a read error possible. The chain uses TRBV2 and TRBJ1-6, with unresolved D. Germline V gene data show CDR1 as SNHLY and CDR2 as FYNNEI. This CDR3 spans 13 amino acids. CDR3 in amino acids: CAGSAQDNSPLHF. The CDR3 DNA follows: TGTGCCGGCAGTGCGCAGGATAATTCACCCCTCCACTTT.

There are a few counts of this clonotype. The chain links TRBV7-2 to TRBJ2-6; D perhaps matches TRBD1 (5 bases). The CDR3 totals 14 residues. The V gene's germline CDR1 is SGHTA and CDR2 FQGNSA. The V gene lost 6 bases and the J gene lost 0 bases, with 6 bases spanning the gap. The CDR3 sequence is CASRQGSGANVLTF. CDR3 sequence (DNA): TGTGCCAGCAGGCAGGGCTCTGGGGCCAACGTCCTGACTTTC.